The next 27 T cell receptor beta chains were all read from a single sample in a study of blood T cell repertoires in COVID-19. Some clones are missing from TCRdb's copy, which holds only in-frame ones; the method was immunoSEQ multiplex PCR. The repertoire includes approximately 270,000 clones, around 85% of them detected once, and about 1% sits in the top ten. The sample comprised peripheral blood. The source is a human donor with COVID-19, enrolled during active disease. The donor label of this sample is uncertain.

The rearrangement uses TRBV4-3 and TRBJ2-3; TRBD1 is a possible D gene (6 bases). Per the germline V gene, CDR1 is LGHNA and CDR2 is YSLEER. The length of the CDR3 is 16 residues. Trimming removed 0 bases from V and 4 bases from J, with 14 bases in between. The CDR3 DNA reads as TGCGCCAGCAGCCAAGATAGGGCAGGGGTGGCAGATACGCAGTATTTT. Protein sequence: CASSQDRAGVADTQYF.

In this sample, this clone turned up once. This sequence joins TRBV15 and TRBJ1-5; weak D call: TRBD1 (5 bases). The V end lost 0 bases, the J end lost 0 bases, and 15 bases lay between the germline ends. CDR3 length: 18 amino acids. Germline CDR1 LNHNV, CDR2 YYDKDF (reference sequence). CDR3 DNA sequence: TGTGCCACCAGCAGAGACCTCCAAAGGGGCTATAGCAATCAGCCCCAGCATTTT. Its translation: CATSRDLQRGYSNQPQHF.

The V and J genes are TRBV12-3 or TRBV12-4 and TRBJ1-1; 7 positions agree with TRBD1. CDR3 length: 13 residues. V was pared by 2 bases and J by 7 bases, with 4 bases of the junction left unmatched. The CDR3 sequence is CASSLQSGGEAFF. CDR3 nucleotides: TGTGCCAGCAGTTTACAATCAGGGGGTGAAGCTTTCTTT.

The V call is TRBV28, the J call TRBJ2-7; 9 bases match TRBD1. The CDR3 consists of 16 residues. The J segment lost 2 bases and the V segment lost 3 bases, leaving 8 bases of the junction unmatched. Per the germline V gene, CDR1 is MDHEN and CDR2 is SYDVKM. The chain's CDR3 is CASSFSTGTGTYEQYF. In DNA, the CDR3 is TGTGCCAGCAGTTTTAGTACCGGGACAGGGACCTACGAGCAGTACTTC.

The chain carries TRBV27 and TRBJ1-5, with D hard to call. The germline V gene encodes CDR1 MNHEY and CDR2 SMNVEV (reference sequence). The V end was cut by 5 bases, the J end by 4 bases, with 9 bases between. This CDR3 contains 13 residues. In DNA form, the CDR3 reads TGTGCCAGCAGTACGGGAGGGAATCAGCCCCAGCATTTT. Residues: CASSTGGNQPQHF.

The chain links TRBV29-1 to TRBJ2-7; TRBD2 matches 10 bases. Germline loops: CDR1 SQVTM, CDR2 ANQGSEA. CDR3 size: 13 residues. After removal of 7 bases from V and 2 bases from J, the junction contained 5 bases not matched to a gene. The CDR3 protein is CSAASGRTYEQYF. CDR3 DNA sequence: TGCAGCGCTGCTAGCGGGAGAACCTACGAGCAGTACTTC.

V gene TRBV29-1 combines with J gene TRBJ2-5; the match to TRBD1 covers 7 bases. CDR3 length equals 14 residues. Germline V gene sequence: CDR1 SQVTM, CDR2 ANQGSEA. The junction had 10 bases not matched to a gene; V was cut back by 7 bases and J by 2 bases. For the CDR3, the DNA is TGCAGCGGAGGATTAGGACAGGTTCAAGAGACCCAGTACTTC. Amino acids: CSGGLGQVQETQYF.

J is TRBJ2-1 and V is TRBV29-1; 8 nucleotides match TRBD2. The germline gives CDR1 SQVTM, CDR2 ANQGSEA. The CDR3 runs 17 residues. V dropped 2 bases and J dropped 7; count of bases not matched to a gene: 16. CDR3 amino acids: CSVESPPAGVDRNEQFF. CDR3 bases: TGCAGCGTTGAATCCCCCCCAGCGGGAGTGGATAGGAATGAGCAGTTCTTC.

About this clone: The identical CDR3 is also encoded by other nucleotide sequences in the sample. The chain links TRBV5-1 to TRBJ2-7; 7 bases align to TRBD1. V lost 4 bases and J lost 1; bases outside the gene matches: 5. Germline CDR1 and CDR2: SGHRS and YFSETQ. The CDR3 is made up of 14 amino acids. CDR3 residues: CASSLRDSSYEQYF. The CDR3 nucleotides are TGCGCCAGCAGCCTCCGGGACAGTTCCTACGAGCAGTACTTC.

The rearrangement joins TRBV3-1 (or the pseudogene TRBV3-2) to TRBJ1-2, with no clear D. This CDR3 spans 13 amino acids. In germline, CDR1 is LGHDT, CDR2 YNNKEL (reference sequence). Trimming took off 2 bases at V and 11 bases at J, with 15 bases between the two ends. This CDR3 is CASSQSRREGYTF. CDR3 nucleotide sequence: TGTGCCAGCAGCCAATCTCGGCGGGAGGGATACACCTTC.

The rearrangement joins TRBV7-2 to TRBJ1-3; D not certain. Trimming left V 5 bases short and J 0 bases short, with 11 bases between. The CDR3 is 15 amino acids. Germline CDR1 SGHTA, CDR2 FQGNSA. This chain's CDR3 is CASSPPQSSGNTIYF. CDR3 in DNA: TGTGCCAGCAGCCCTCCACAGAGCTCTGGAAACACCATATATTTT.

The chain is built from TRBV19 and TRBJ2-1; TRBD2 aligns across 9 bases. There are 15 residues in the CDR3. Germline V gene data show CDR1 as LNHDA and CDR2 as SQIVND (reference sequence). V trimming: 7 bases; J trimming: 9 bases; junction bases outside the gene matches: 13. In DNA, the CDR3 is TGTGCCAGTATCGGGGGAGCGGGAGGTGAGGTTGAGCAGTTCTTC. The encoded protein is CASIGGAGGEVEQFF.

This clone has a handful of counts. The gene calls are TRBV6-6 and TRBJ2-2; the match to TRBD1 covers 10 bases. Germline V gene data show CDR1 as MNHNY and CDR2 as SVGAGI (reference sequence). The CDR3 consists of 15 residues. Trimming cost V 6 bases and J 6 bases; bases outside gene matches: 7. The CDR3 nucleotides read TGTGCCAGCAGCCGACGGACAGGGGGATCCGGGGAGCTGTTTTTT. Translated: CASSRRTGGSGELFF.

This clone showed up just once. The chain recombines TRBV9 with TRBJ2-2, with D possibly matching TRBD1 (5 bases). This CDR3 comprises 16 residues. The V gene lost 3 bases and the J gene lost 0 bases, with 12 bases spanning the gap. Germline CDR1 reads SGDLS; CDR2 reads YYNGEE. In DNA form, the CDR3 reads TGTGCCAGCAGCGGATACAGGAGATCGAACACCGGGGAGCTGTTTTTT. Encoded protein: CASSGYRRSNTGELFF. The full variable domain, completed using reference TRBV9 and TRBJ2-2, is DSGVTQTPKHLITATGQRVTLRCSPRSGDLSVYWYQQSLDQGLQFLIQYYNGEERAKGNILERFSAQQFPDLHSELNLSSLELGDSALYFCASSGYRRSNTGELFFGEGSRLTVL.

The chain carries TRBV7-9 and TRBJ1-1, with TRBD1 as a possible D gene (5 bases). The length of the CDR3 is 13 residues. CDR1 and CDR2 from the germline V gene are SEHNR and FQNEAQ (reference sequence). Trimming took off 3 bases at V and 1 base at J, with 6 bases between the two ends. The CDR3 bases are TGTGCCAGCAGCTTGCAGGGGAACACTGAAGCTTTCTTT. Translated, it gives CASSLQGNTEAFF.

The V call is TRBV28, the J call TRBJ2-1, with 10 bases lining up with TRBD2. Germline loops: CDR1 MDHEN, CDR2 SYDVKM. The CDR3 has 16 residues. Trimming took 2 bases from V and 7 from J; bases not matched to a gene: 8. CDR3 coding DNA: TGTGCCAGCAGTTTAAGTGCTAGCGGGAGTACGAATGAGCAGTTCTTC. This encodes CASSLSASGSTNEQFF.

The chain is built from TRBV5-5 and TRBJ2-1; 8 bases are shared with TRBD2. The junction had 3 bases not matched to a gene; V was cut back by 4 bases and J by 0 bases. Germline V lookup: CDR1 SGHKS, CDR2 YYEKEE (reference sequence). The CDR3 loop spans 15 amino acids. CDR3 sequence: CASSPTSGSYNEQFF. In DNA, the CDR3 is TGTGCCAGCAGCCCTACTAGCGGCTCCTACAATGAGCAGTTCTTC.

V gene TRBV6-1 combines with J gene TRBJ1-6, with 8 bases identical to TRBD1. Germline CDR1 is MNHNS and CDR2 is SASEGT. The J segment lost 9 bases and the V segment lost 2 bases, leaving 6 bases of the junction unmatched. The length of the CDR3 is 15 residues. CDR3 DNA: TGTGCCAGCAGTGAATGGACAGGGACGGGTTCACCCCTCCACTTT. Translating gives CASSEWTGTGSPLHF.

The rearrangement links TRBV5-1 to TRBJ2-7; TRBD1 agrees at 10 bases. The V gene end was trimmed by 4 bases and the J gene end by 6 bases; junction bases not matched to a gene: 7. The CDR3 runs to 14 residues. Germline assignment: CDR1 SGHRS and CDR2 YFSETQ. CDR3 sequence (DNA): TGCGCCAGCAGCGCGGGACAGGGGACGGGCGAGCAGTACTTC. Translating it yields CASSAGQGTGEQYF.

The chain employs TRBV5-1 and TRBJ2-7; TRBD1 matches at 7 bases. The CDR3 covers 14 residues. V gave up 4 bases and J gave up 0 bases; unmatched junction bases: 4. CDR1 SGHRS and CDR2 YFSETQ come from the germline V gene. CDR3: CASSLWDSSYEQYF. CDR3 nucleotide sequence: TGCGCCAGCAGCCTGTGGGACAGCTCCTACGAGCAGTACTTC.

V and J are TRBV5-1 and TRBJ2-1; 7 bases are shared with TRBD2. Germline values: CDR1 SGHRS, CDR2 YFSETQ. The CDR3 is made up of 15 amino acids. With V trimmed by 2 bases and J by 7 bases, 9 bases remained unmatched. CDR3 DNA: TGCGCCAGCAGCTTAAAGCGGGGTGAGGGGAATGAGCAGTTCTTC. It translates to CASSLKRGEGNEQFF.

This chain connects TRBV10-3 to TRBJ2-2, with 7 nucleotides matching TRBD1. The CDR3 loop spans 16 amino acids. V shed 2 bases and J 4 bases; nucleotides not matched to a gene: 7. CDR1 ENHRY and CDR2 SYGVKD come from the germline V gene. CDR3 DNA: TGTGCCATCAGTGAGGACAGGGATTCGGCCACCGGGGAGCTGTTTTTT. This translates into CAISEDRDSATGELFF.

The chain uses TRBV20-1 and TRBJ2-7; TRBD2 aligns across 10 bases. The length of the CDR3 is 15 residues. The J segment lost 7 bases and the V segment lost 3 bases, leaving 12 bases of the junction unmatched. Germline CDR1 reads DFQATT; CDR2 reads SNEGSKA (reference sequence). This CDR3 reads CSASWELAGVREQYF. CDR3 nucleotide sequence: TGCAGTGCTAGTTGGGAGCTAGCGGGAGTAAGGGAGCAGTACTTC.

The count of this clone is one. The chain employs TRBV5-1 and TRBJ2-4; perhaps TRBD1 as D (7 bases). CDR3 size: 15 residues. Germline lookup yields CDR1 SGHRS and CDR2 YFSETQ. V lost 4 bases, J lost 4 bases, and 15 bases lay in between. The CDR3, as DNA: TGCGCCAGCAGCCCAGGGGGGTGGGAGAAAAACATTCAGTACTTC. It is translated as CASSPGGWEKNIQYF.

The chain links TRBV2 to TRBJ2-1, with 11 bases aligning to TRBD2. V was clipped by 1 base and J by 7 bases; unmatched bases: 3. CDR1 and CDR2 (germline): SNHLY, FYNNEI. CDR3 size: 15 residues. The CDR3: CASSEVVAGGNEQFF. DNA for the CDR3: TGTGCCAGCAGTGAAGTGGTAGCGGGAGGGAATGAGCAGTTCTTC.

This rearrangement joins TRBV27 to TRBJ2-1; 10 bases agree with TRBD2. Per germline, CDR1 MNHEY and CDR2 SMNVEV (reference sequence). The V and J ends lost 4 bases and 14 bases, in that order; junction bases with no gene match: 11. The CDR3 consists of 14 residues. CDR3 nucleotides: TGTGCCAGCAGTTACGGGACTAGCGTTAATGTGGAGTTCTTC. Translating gives CASSYGTSVNVEFF.

The chain employs TRBV5-1 and TRBJ2-3, with 7 nucleotides matching TRBD2. J gave up 4 bases and V 2 bases, and 7 bases lay outside the gene matches. The germline CDR1 and CDR2 sequences are SGHRS and YFSETQ. CDR3 size: 15 residues. Here the CDR3 reads CASSFGGGRSDTQYF. The CDR3 nucleotides are TGCGCCAGCAGCTTTGGGGGAGGGAGGTCAGATACGCAGTATTTT.